Listed here are 18 T cell receptor beta chains from one sample, sequenced in a study of beta chain features in type 1 diabetes (dated by TCRdb to about 2018). Receptors were amplified or captured by the immunoSEQ multiplex PCR assay. The entire amount of isolated RNA was reverse transcribed using the High Capacity cDNA Reverse Transcription Kit, so the sequenced TCRB transcripts were expressed ones. Not all clones reach the TCRdb copy of this immuneACCESS table, which keeps in-frame sequences only. Checked studies attribute under half of the gap to unresolved V genes and leave the rest unexplained. For this sample there are roughly 50,000 clones; roughly 40% appear just once. The ten most abundant clones make up more than 1.4% of the sample. Study-wide conclusions, independent of this receptor: A moderate but significant shortening of TCRB CDR3 length was observed in type 1 diabetes patients in all four CD4+ subsets.

These receptors' antigens are unknown. The material sequenced was Tregs from blood. This sample's cell subset or site label indicates: regulatory CD4+ T cells. The receptors were gathered from a man in his thirties or forties with type 1 diabetes.

This clone was counted only a few times. V is TRBV9 and J is TRBJ1-3; D not resolved. The germline gives CDR1 SGDLS, CDR2 YYNGEE. Trimming removed 3 bases from V and 0 bases from J, with 10 bases in between. The CDR3 sequence is 15 residues long. CDR3 amino acids: CASSEHLLSGNTIYF. In nucleotides, the CDR3 is TGTGCCAGCAGCGAGCATCTACTCTCTGGAAACACCATATATTTT.

With regard to this clone: Other DNA sequences in the same sample also yield this CDR3. The V and J genes are TRBV19 and TRBJ1-3; unclear D gene. The germline V gene has CDR1 LNHDA and CDR2 SQIVND (reference sequence). The CDR3 runs 12 residues. Trimming removed 4 bases at V and 3 bases at J, with 4 bases between. The CDR3 here is CASSTFGNTIYF. The CDR3 bases are TGTGCCAGTAGTACCTTTGGAAACACCATATATTTT. Drawing the rest from reference TRBV19 and TRBJ1-3, the complete variable domain is DGGITQSPKYLFRKEGQNVTLSCEQNLNHDAMYWYRQDPGQGLRLIYYSQIVNDFQKGDIAEGYSVSREKKESFPLTVTSAQKNPTAFYLCASSTFGNTIYFGEGSWLTVV.

V gene TRBV18 combines with J gene TRBJ1-1; unclear D gene. The CDR3 runs to 13 residues. V was cut by 6 bases and J by 3 bases, with 11 bases left in between. Germline CDR1 and CDR2: KGHSH and LQKENI. CDR3 nucleotides: TGTGCCAGCTCTCTCCACGGGGACACTGAAGCTTTCTTT. Translated, it gives CASSLHGDTEAFF.

This clone has more than one count but fewer than ten. The chain couples TRBV18 to TRBJ1-2, with 10 positions matching TRBD1. The ends lost 7 bases at V and 6 bases at J; junction bases unmatched: 5. The CDR3 covers 13 residues. Germline-derived CDR1 and CDR2 are KGHSH and LQKENI. CDR3 in amino acids: CASWSGQGDGYTF. CDR3 DNA: TGTGCCAGCTGGTCCGGACAGGGGGATGGCTACACCTTC.

The V gene is TRBV15, the J gene TRBJ2-7; the match to TRBD1 covers 9 bases. Trimming took 5 bases from V and 3 from J; bases not matched to a gene: 8. This CDR3 contains 15 residues. Germline V gives CDR1 LNHNV, CDR2 YYDKDF (reference sequence). This CDR3 is CATSGGTGMNYEQYF. The DNA for the CDR3 is TGTGCCACCAGCGGGGGGACAGGGATGAACTACGAGCAGTACTTC. Full variable domain (outside the CDR3, taken from reference TRBV15 and TRBJ2-7): DAMVIQNPRYQVTQFGKPVTLSCSQTLNHNVMYWYQQKSSQAPKLLFHYYDKDFNNEADTPDNFQSRRPNTSFCFLDIRSPGLGDTAMYLCATSGGTGMNYEQYFGPGTRLTVT.

The J gene is TRBJ2-5, the V gene TRBV7-2; 8 nucleotides match TRBD2. Germline V CDR1 and CDR2: SGHTA, FQGNSA. The CDR3 has 14 amino acids. Losses at the gene ends were 5 bases for V and 2 bases for J; bases not matched to a gene: 4. The chain's CDR3 is CASSNPSGQETQYF. CDR3 DNA sequence: TGTGCCAGCAGCAACCCTAGCGGGCAAGAGACCCAGTACTTC.

The rearrangement joins TRBV19 to TRBJ1-5; 9 nucleotides agree with TRBD1. Trimming at V came to 6 bases and at J to 7 bases, leaving 10 bases not matched to a gene. The CDR3 covers 15 residues. CDR1 and CDR2 (germline): LNHDA, SQIVND (reference sequence). Here the CDR3 DNA reads TGTGCCAGTAGAGAGACAGGGGGTAGGCGACAGCCCCAGCATTTT. It yields the protein CASRETGGRRQPQHF.

The genes are TRBV5-5 and TRBJ2-1, with D tentatively TRBD2 (5 bases). Germline lookup yields CDR1 SGHKS and CDR2 YYEKEE (reference sequence). CDR3 length equals 13 residues. Trimming cost V 5 bases and J 4 bases, with 10 bases left between them. The CDR3 DNA reads TGTGCCAGCAGTAACGGGATGTACAATGAGCAGTTCTTC. Translating gives CASSNGMYNEQFF. Looking up the rest from reference TRBV5-5 and TRBJ2-1 gives the full variable domain: DAGVTQSPTHLIKTRGQQVTLRCSPISGHKSVSWYQQVLGQGPQFIFQYYEKEERGRGNFPDRFSARQFPNYSSELNVNALLLGDSALYLCASSNGMYNEQFFGPGTRLTVL.

V and J are TRBV28 and TRBJ2-1; TRBD2 matches at 8 bases. V lost 7 bases and J lost 7; bases outside the gene matches: 12. CDR3 length equals 15 residues. Germline V CDR1 and CDR2: MDHEN, SYDVKM. The chain's CDR3 is CASTMAGLGRNEQFF. For the CDR3, the DNA is TGTGCCAGCACAATGGCGGGACTAGGGAGAAATGAGCAGTTCTTC. The whole variable domain, remainder taken from reference TRBV28 and TRBJ2-1, is DVKVTQSSRYLVKRTGEKVFLECVQDMDHENMFWYRQDPGLGLRLIYFSYDVKMKEKGDIPEGYSVSREKKERFSLILESASTNQTSMYLCASTMAGLGRNEQFFGPGTRLTVL.

This clone was detected only a few times. The rearrangement links TRBV27 to TRBJ2-1, with a weak D call TRBD1 (5 bases). The length of the CDR3 is 15 residues. Per germline, CDR1 MNHEY and CDR2 SMNVEV (reference sequence). V lost 5 bases to trimming and J lost 8 bases, with 19 bases between them. CDR3 sequence: CASSHYKGRWDEQFF. In DNA form, the CDR3 reads TGTGCCAGCAGTCACTACAAGGGGCGTTGGGATGAGCAGTTCTTC.

The rearrangement uses TRBV5-1 and TRBJ1-5; possibly TRBD1 for D (6 bases). CDR1 and CDR2 (germline): SGHRS, YFSETQ. V was trimmed by 0 bases and J by 5 bases, leaving 9 bases between them. The CDR3 contains 14 residues. The CDR3: CASSLAGDDQPQHF. CDR3 DNA sequence: TGCGCCAGCAGCTTGGCAGGGGACGATCAGCCCCAGCATTTT.

CDR3 residues: CASSPQNQPQHF. The CDR3 DNA reads TGTGCCAGCAGTCCACAGAATCAGCCCCAGCATTTT. This sequence joins TRBV2 and TRBJ1-5; D unresolved. Germline loops: CDR1 SNHLY, CDR2 FYNNEI. Trimming removed 5 bases at V and 4 bases at J, with 6 bases between. The CDR3 spans 12 residues.

The chain has TRBV6-5 and TRBJ2-7, with a possible D match to TRBD2 (7 bases). Germline-derived CDR1 and CDR2 are MNHEY and SVGAGI. CDR3 length: 14 residues. The V end was cut by 2 bases, the J end by 3 bases, with 11 bases between. The CDR3 DNA sequence: TGTGCCAGCAGTTACGGAGGGGGGGACTACGAGCAGTACTTC. Amino acid sequence: CASSYGGGDYEQYF.

The genes are TRBV7-6 and TRBJ2-5; D possibly corresponds to TRBD2 (5 bases). CDR3 length: 12 residues. Germline V gene data show CDR1 as SGHVS and CDR2 as FNYEAQ. V gave up 5 bases and J gave up 4 bases, with 8 bases separating them. Here the CDR3 reads CASSPEGETQYF. CDR3 nucleotides: TGTGCCAGCAGCCCCGAGGGAGAGACCCAGTACTTC.

The J gene is TRBJ2-6, the V gene TRBV28, with D perhaps matching TRBD1 (6 bases). Germline V gene data show CDR1 as MDHEN and CDR2 as SYDVKM. V was pared by 5 bases and J by 2 bases, with 13 bases between. The CDR3 loop spans 16 amino acids. CDR3: CASSPGQTPGANVLTF. CDR3 DNA: TGTGCCAGCAGTCCCGGACAGACCCCTGGGGCCAACGTCCTGACTTTC.

Only a few counts were recorded for this clone. The rearrangement links TRBV13 to TRBJ2-2; 10 bases are a match to TRBD2. The CDR3 has 19 amino acids. Per germline, CDR1 PRHDT and CDR2 FYEKMQ (reference sequence). V gave up 5 bases and J gave up 4 bases; unmatched junction bases: 16. The CDR3 loop reads CASSPLAGATNTLTGELFF. CDR3 sequence (DNA): TGTGCCAGCAGCCCTCTAGCGGGGGCTACGAACACCCTCACCGGGGAGCTGTTTTTT.

J is TRBJ1-5 and V is TRBV28; the match to TRBD1 covers 8 bases. The CDR3 is 15 residues long. Germline CDR1 MDHEN, CDR2 SYDVKM. Trimming removed 5 bases from V and 3 bases from J; junction bases left unmatched: 6. In nucleotides, the CDR3 is TGTGCCAGCAGTCCCCCGGACAGGGACAATCAGCCCCAGCATTTT. It is translated as CASSPPDRDNQPQHF.

The rearrangement links TRBV28 to TRBJ1-5; D might be TRBD1 (6 bases). The V end was cut by 8 bases, the J end by 6 bases, with 20 bases between. Germline-derived CDR1 and CDR2 are MDHEN and SYDVKM. The CDR3 contains 15 residues. In DNA form, the CDR3 reads TGTGCCAGCGTTTCCCCCACCAGGGGCGGTCAGCCCCAGCATTTT. It encodes CASVSPTRGGQPQHF.